What follows are 24 T cell receptor beta chains derived from one specimen sequenced in a study of cytotoxic CD8 clonotypes in ibrutinib-treated CLL. Sequencing was performed with immunoSEQ multiplex PCR; in TCRdb, only in-frame clones are kept and a portion is missing. The table shows about 140,000 clones, with about 84% occurring only once. Sequenced material: PBMCs, taken after 36 months of ibrutinib treatment. All receptors come from a human donor with chronic lymphocytic leukemia.

The chain recombines TRBV2 with TRBJ1-2; D uncertain. This CDR3 is built from 10 residues. Trimming removed 3 bases from V and 8 bases from J, with 4 bases in between. Germline CDR1 is SNHLY and CDR2 is FYNNEI. CDR3 bases: TGTGCCAGCAGTGAGGAGGGCTACACCTTC. Protein: CASSEEGYTF.

The rearrangement links TRBV5-6 to TRBJ2-1, with TRBD2 as a possible D gene (5 bases). This CDR3 has 15 residues. Trimming took 0 bases from V and 6 from J, leaving 13 bases between them. Germline V CDR1 and CDR2: SGHDT, YYEEEE. CDR3 sequence (DNA): TGTGCCAGCAGCTTGGGAGGGCTGGGTGTCAATGAGCAGTTCTTC. Protein sequence: CASSLGGLGVNEQFF.

V and J are TRBV11-2 and TRBJ2-3; 10 bases align to TRBD1. With 1 base clipped from V and 8 bases from J, the junction kept 12 bases outside the gene matches. CDR1 is SGHAT, CDR2 FQNNGV, per germline. CDR3 length: 17 residues. CDR3 region: CASSLVGTGALWVTQYF. The CDR3 nucleotides are TGTGCCAGCAGCTTAGTTGGGACAGGGGCTCTCTGGGTTACGCAGTATTTT.

The DNA of the CDR3 is TGTGCCAGCAGCGGGGGCCTAATGGGCTTTTCTTACGAGCAGTACTTC. This translates into CASSGGLMGFSYEQYF. The genes are TRBV11-2 and TRBJ2-7, with D maybe TRBD1 (6 bases). The ends were cut back, 5 bases at V and 4 bases at J, with 21 bases in the middle. Germline lookup yields CDR1 SGHAT and CDR2 FQNNGV. The CDR3 is 16 amino acids. Filled out from reference TRBV11-2 and TRBJ2-7, the complete variable domain reads EAGVAQSPRYKIIEKRQSVAFWCNPISGHATLYWYQQILGQGPKLLIQFQNNGVVDDSQLPKDRFSAERLKGVDSTLKIQPAKLEDSAVYLCASSGGLMGFSYEQYFGPGTRLTVT.

The J gene is TRBJ1-2, the V gene TRBV25-1; D unclear. The CDR3 runs 10 residues. In germline, CDR1 is MGHDK, CDR2 SYGVNS. Between the trimmed V and J ends, which lost 10 bases and 5 bases, there was a span of 8 bases. The CDR3 region has the DNA TGTGCCACCTCGGATTATGGCTACACCTTC. It is translated as CATSDYGYTF.

This chain uses TRBV10-3 with TRBJ2-5; 11 nucleotides match TRBD2. The V gene's germline CDR1 is ENHRY and CDR2 SYGVKD. Unmatched junction bases numbered 10, after V lost 5 bases and J lost 5 bases. There are 16 residues in the CDR3. CDR3 loop: CAISSGTSGPRETQYF. The DNA for the CDR3 is TGTGCCATCAGTTCCGGGACTAGCGGTCCCCGGGAGACCCAGTACTTC.

V gene TRBV30 combines with J gene TRBJ2-2; 7 nucleotides agree with TRBD1. Trimming at V came to 0 bases and at J to 4 bases, leaving 8 bases not matched to a gene. Germline V gene data show CDR1 as GTSNPN and CDR2 as SVGIG (reference sequence). The CDR3 is 16 amino acids. The CDR3 here is CAWSVKGASRTGELFF. DNA for the CDR3: TGTGCCTGGAGTGTAAAGGGGGCGAGTCGCACCGGGGAGCTGTTTTTT. Using reference TRBV30 and TRBJ2-2 for the parts outside the CDR3, the full variable domain is SQTIHQWPATLVQPVGSPLSLECTVEGTSNPNLYWYRQAAGRGLQLLFYSVGIGQISSEVPQNLSASRPQDRQFILSSKKLLLSDSGFYLCAWSVKGASRTGELFFGEGSRLTVL.

This chain links TRBV25-1 with TRBJ2-1; possible D gene TRBD1, 6 bases. V was shortened by 7 bases and J by 5 bases, with 15 bases between the two germline ends. The CDR3 length is 14 residues. Looked up from germline, CDR1 is MGHDK and CDR2 is SYGVNS. CDR3 DNA sequence: TGTGCCAGCAATCCCGGACAGACGGACAATGAGCAGTTCTTC. As protein: CASNPGQTDNEQFF.

Points on this clone: One junction end disagrees with the germline gene, perhaps due to a read error. The V call is TRBV18, the J call TRBJ1-4, with D uncertain. This CDR3 is 12 amino acids long. CDR1 is KGHSH, CDR2 LQKENI, per germline. CDR3 amino acids: CASAPSLEKLFF. The DNA of the CDR3 is TGTGCCAGCGCACCGTCGCTCGAAAAACTGTTTTTT.

The J gene is TRBJ1-2, the V gene TRBV29-1; 7 bases match TRBD1. V was pared by 6 bases and J by 4 bases, with 8 bases of the junction left unmatched. Germline V CDR1 and CDR2: SQVTM, ANQGSEA. The CDR3 is 13 amino acids. The CDR3 is CSVRGQVGYGYTF. In DNA, the CDR3 is TGCAGCGTCCGCGGACAGGTCGGCTATGGCTACACCTTC. Together with reference TRBV29-1 and TRBJ1-2, the CDR3 gives the full variable domain: SAVISQKPSRDICQRGTSLTIQCQVDSQVTMMFWYRQQPGQSLTLIATANQGSEATYESGFVIDKFPISRPNLTFSTLTVSNMSPEDSSIYLCSVRGQVGYGYTFGSGTRLTVV.

The table lists this clone with a few counts. The J gene is TRBJ1-5, the V gene TRBV11-2; D ambiguous. Trimming stripped 5 bases from V and 4 bases from J, with 9 bases between. This CDR3 contains 13 residues. Per the germline V gene, CDR1 is SGHAT and CDR2 is FQNNGV. CDR3 residues: CASSPDRNQPQHF. The CDR3 coding sequence is TGTGCCAGCAGCCCGGACCGTAATCAGCCCCAGCATTTT.

This clone was detected only once. The chain is built from TRBV7-9 and TRBJ1-6; the D is unclear. In germline, CDR1 is SEHNR, CDR2 FQNEAQ (reference sequence). The CDR3 consists of 15 residues. V was cut by 1 base and J by 7 bases, with 11 bases left in between. The CDR3 bases are TGTGCCAGCAGCTTAGTTCCTAGGGCCAATTCACCCCTCCACTTT. Protein product: CASSLVPRANSPLHF.

The rearrangement links TRBV6-1 to TRBJ1-2; weak D call: TRBD1 (6 bases). Between the trimmed V and J ends, which lost 10 bases and 2 bases, there was a span of 20 bases. This CDR3 has 15 residues. Germline-derived CDR1 and CDR2 are MNHNS and SASEGT. Here the CDR3 DNA reads TGTGCCATCCAACGGGCCACAGGGTCCAACTATGGCTACACCTTC. Residues: CAIQRATGSNYGYTF.

This sequence joins TRBV13 and TRBJ2-1, with 10 positions matching TRBD2. The CDR3 is 15 residues long. Germline V CDR1 and CDR2: PRHDT, FYEKMQ (reference sequence). Trimming took 2 bases from V and 8 from J; bases not matched to a gene: 6. For the CDR3, the DNA is TGTGCCAGCAGCTTACTAGCGGGAGAGTCGGATGAGCAGTTCTTC. It translates to CASSLLAGESDEQFF.

The chain links TRBV6-5 to TRBJ2-7, with 11 nucleotides matching TRBD2. V trimming: 6 bases; J trimming: 3 bases; junction bases outside the gene matches: 7. Germline V gives CDR1 MNHEY, CDR2 SVGAGI. The length of the CDR3 is 15 residues. The CDR3 is CASRIRLAGGYEQYF. The CDR3 coding sequence is TGTGCCAGCAGAATTCGCCTAGCGGGGGGCTACGAGCAGTACTTC.

The rearrangement joins TRBV5-1 to TRBJ2-5; unclear D gene. This CDR3 has 16 residues. Trimming pared 0 bases from V and 0 bases from J, leaving 12 bases between. CDR1 SGHRS and CDR2 YFSETQ come from the germline V gene. In nucleotides, the CDR3 is TGCGCCAGCAGCTTGGAGGCCGATTGGTACCAAGAGACCCAGTACTTC. It translates to CASSLEADWYQETQYF.

Turning to this clone: Other nucleotide sequences from this sample produce the same CDR3. The chain is built from TRBV29-1 and TRBJ2-4; possible D gene TRBD2, 5 bases. Trimming stripped 4 bases from V and 0 bases from J, with 7 bases between. The CDR3 runs to 13 residues. Germline CDR1 is SQVTM and CDR2 is ANQGSEA. The CDR3 DNA follows: TGCAGCGTTGGAGGGTTAGCCAAAAACATTCAGTACTTC. This gives the protein CSVGGLAKNIQYF.

The rearrangement uses TRBV10-3 and TRBJ2-7, with TRBD1 matching 7 bases. V gave up 11 bases and J gave up 0 bases; unmatched junction bases: 7. CDR3 length equals 13 residues. Per the germline V gene, CDR1 is ENHRY and CDR2 is SYGVKD. For the CDR3, the DNA is TGTGCCTCAGGGGGACAGAGCTCCTACGAGCAGTACTTC. Protein sequence: CASGGQSSYEQYF.

This chain connects TRBV5-1 to TRBJ1-1; a possible D gene is TRBD1 (6 bases). Trimming removed 3 bases from V and 8 bases from J, with 20 bases in between. Germline CDR1 and CDR2: SGHRS and YFSETQ. The CDR3 spans 15 residues. The CDR3 bases are TGCGCCAGCAGCTCCAGGGGAAGGGATGTGCGGGAAGCTTTCTTT. This encodes CASSSRGRDVREAFF. Full variable domain (rest looked up from reference TRBV5-1 and TRBJ1-1): KAGVTQTPRYLIKTRGQQVTLSCSPISGHRSVSWYQQTPGQGLQFLFEYFSETQRNKGNFPGRFSGRQFSNSRSEMNVSTLELGDSALYLCASSSRGRDVREAFFGQGTRLTVV.

The chain is built from TRBV7-6 and TRBJ2-7, with D maybe TRBD1 (5 bases). The CDR3 length is 15 residues. Per germline, CDR1 SGHVS and CDR2 FNYEAQ. V lost 1 base, J lost 2 bases, and 12 bases lay in between. The CDR3 coding sequence is TGTGCCAGCAGCTTAGTGTACAGGAGACCCTACGAGCAGTACTTC. This encodes CASSLVYRRPYEQYF.

The rearrangement joins TRBV11-2 to TRBJ2-2; 8 bases are a match to TRBD1. This CDR3 comprises 16 residues. The V gene end was trimmed by 6 bases and the J gene end by 1 base; junction bases not matched to a gene: 7. CDR1 and CDR2 from the germline V gene are SGHAT and FQNNGV. CDR3 loop: CASRIPGQVNTGELFF. CDR3 nucleotides: TGTGCCAGCAGGATACCGGGACAGGTGAACACCGGGGAGCTGTTTTTT.

This clone was counted once. The rearrangement uses TRBV7-6 and TRBJ2-1, with 14 positions matching TRBD2. Germline trimming cut 5 bases from V and 1 base from J; bases unmatched to any gene: 4. The germline gives CDR1 SGHVS, CDR2 FNYEAQ. CDR3 length: 17 amino acids. Here the CDR3 reads CASSARLAGGSYNEQFF. CDR3 sequence (DNA): TGTGCCAGCAGCGCCCGACTAGCGGGAGGGTCCTACAATGAGCAGTTCTTC.

This clone was recorded only once. The chain combines TRBV18 with TRBJ2-5; tentative D call: TRBD2 (5 bases). The CDR3 spans 12 residues. The ends were cut back, 1 base at V and 5 bases at J, with 5 bases in the middle. Germline values: CDR1 KGHSH, CDR2 LQKENI. The DNA of the CDR3 is TGTGCCAGCTCACCACGAGGGGAGACCCAGTACTTC. Translating it yields CASSPRGETQYF.

This sequence joins TRBV10-3 and TRBJ1-2; D gene ambiguous. This CDR3 is 15 amino acids long. Germline CDR1 and CDR2: ENHRY and SYGVKD. Trimming left V 0 bases short and J 0 bases short, with 8 bases between. The CDR3: CAISESGSANYGYTF. The CDR3 DNA follows: TGTGCCATCAGTGAGTCAGGCAGTGCTAACTATGGCTACACCTTC.